The 9 T cell receptor beta chains presented below share a single source sample, sequenced in a study of technical replicates of blood from several donors. The protocol was immunoSEQ multiplex PCR, while the TCRdb copy is restricted to in-frame clones and leaves out a portion. Among 35,000 to 50,000 clones listed, approximately 96% were seen once. The sequenced sample consisted of T cells isolated from PBMCs. The receptors shown here come from a human donor in good health.

To note about this clone: This same CDR3 is encoded by further DNA sequences in the sample. This chain's CDR3 is CASSQELGQGNQPQHF. CDR3 in DNA: TGTGCCAGCAGCCAAGAATTGGGACAGGGGAATCAGCCCCAGCATTTT. The V call is TRBV4-2, the J call TRBJ1-5; 10 nucleotides match TRBD1. Trimming at V came to 0 bases and at J to 4 bases, leaving 3 bases not matched to a gene. CDR1 and CDR2 (germline): LGHNA, YNFKEQ. The CDR3 spans 16 residues.

The rearrangement links TRBV7-2 to TRBJ2-5; D is undetermined. Germline V gene data show CDR1 as SGHTA and CDR2 as FQGNSA. This CDR3 has 12 residues. Trimming took 2 bases from V and 4 from J, leaving 5 bases between them. Written as DNA, the CDR3 is TGTGCCAGCAGCTTATCTAGAGAGACCCAGTACTTC. It yields the protein CASSLSRETQYF.

The chain is built from TRBV5-4 and TRBJ2-1; 7 bases map to TRBD2. Germline CDR1 reads SGHNT; CDR2 reads YYREEE (reference sequence). There are 17 residues in the CDR3. The V segment lost 7 bases and the J segment 5 bases; nucleotides outside the gene matches: 18. The CDR3 is CASGKEGGRTINNEQFF. The CDR3 coding sequence is TGTGCCAGCGGAAAAGAGGGAGGGAGGACTATAAACAATGAGCAGTTCTTC.

The CDR3 protein is CASSLGRGEAFF. CDR3 DNA sequence: TGTGCCAGCAGCTTGGGGCGGGGTGAAGCTTTCTTT. The chain links TRBV5-4 to TRBJ1-1; D call uncertain. In germline, CDR1 is SGHNT, CDR2 YYREEE (reference sequence). The germline V and J ends were trimmed by 0 bases and 7 bases, with 7 bases remaining between them. This CDR3 has 12 amino acids.

The chain couples TRBV6-5 to TRBJ2-2, with 7 bases fitting TRBD2. CDR1 is MNHEY and CDR2 is SVGAGI in the germline V gene. There are 15 residues in the CDR3. V dropped 4 bases and J dropped 5; count of bases not matched to a gene: 7. CDR3 in DNA: TGTGCCAGCAGTTCCCCCAGCGGGAATACCGGGGAGCTGTTTTTT. Its protein product is CASSSPSGNTGELFF.

The gene calls are TRBV28 and TRBJ1-5, with D possibly TRBD1 on 6 matching bases. Germline V gene sequence: CDR1 MDHEN, CDR2 SYDVKM. With 3 bases removed from V and 7 bases from J, the gap between germline ends came to 16 bases. CDR3 length: 15 amino acids. CDR3 sequence (DNA): TGTGCCAGCAGTTTGATGACAGGAGGAAGCCAGCCCCAGCATTTT. This codes for CASSLMTGGSQPQHF.

With regard to this clone: Compared with germline, one end of the junction differs, possibly owing to a read error. The rearrangement uses TRBV2 and TRBJ2-5, with TRBD2 as a possible D gene (5 bases). This CDR3 has 13 amino acids. CDR1 is SNHLY and CDR2 is FYNNEI in the germline V gene. The CDR3 bases are TGTGCCAGCAGCGAAGGACTTGAAGAGACCCAGTACTTC. Translating gives CASSEGLEETQYF.

The genes are TRBV15 and TRBJ2-1; no definite D call. Deletions cut 3 bases from V and 6 bases from J, with 6 bases between. The germline gives CDR1 LNHNV, CDR2 YYDKDF (reference sequence). The CDR3 is 12 amino acids. In DNA, the CDR3 is TGTGCCACCAGCAGTAGTGTCAATGAGCAGTTCTTC. It is translated as CATSSSVNEQFF. Using reference TRBV15 and TRBJ2-1 for the parts outside the CDR3, the full variable domain is DAMVIQNPRYQVTQFGKPVTLSCSQTLNHNVMYWYQQKSSQAPKLLFHYYDKDFNNEADTPDNFQSRRPNTSFCFLDIRSPGLGDTAMYLCATSSSVNEQFFGPGTRLTVL.

The rearrangement joins TRBV6-5 to TRBJ2-7, with 9 positions matching TRBD1. CDR1 and CDR2 from the germline V gene are MNHEY and SVGAGI. The CDR3 length is 15 residues. Losses at the gene ends were 7 bases for V and 3 bases for J; bases not matched to a gene: 10. The CDR3 DNA sequence: TGTGCCAGCAAGGGGGACAGGGCCGCGAGCTACGAGCAGTACTTC. Its translation: CASKGDRAASYEQYF.